This T cell receptor beta chain came from a study of OX40 agonist ivuxolimab in advanced cancers. Background on the study: Prior anti-PD-1, anti-PD-L1 or anti-CTLA-4 therapy did not bar entry, and about 40% had some. Two patients with cutaneous melanoma and one with hepatocellular carcinoma, three in total, showed partial responses. Broader study findings: Averaged across samples, CD8+ T cells carried more expanded clones than CD4+ did. With doses of 0.1-3.0 mg/kg, partial responders showed among the lowest clonal expansion.

This clone was picked up a small number of times. Its target is unknown. TCRdb's copy holds only in-frame clones and misses some; the assay was immunoSEQ multiplex PCR. The table lists tens of thousands of clones, 65% to 85% of them singletons. The germline V gene has CDR1 SGHTA and CDR2 FQGTGA. V trimming: 1 base; J trimming: 2 bases; junction bases outside the gene matches: 6. CDR3 size: 16 residues. Sequencing used CD4+ or CD8+ T cells sorted from blood, obtained in a trial of the OX40 agonist ivuxolimab. J is TRBJ2-3 and V is TRBV7-3; 7 nucleotides align to TRBD2. The sequence came from an adult with an advanced solid tumor such as melanoma, head and neck, liver or kidney cancer. The CDR3 region has the DNA TGTGCCAGCAGCTTAAGTGGCGGGGGAAACACAGATACGCAGTATTTT. Its protein product is CASSLSGGGNTDTQYF.